Listed below are T cell receptor beta chains from one sample, sequenced in a study of T cell changes during pregnancy in multiple sclerosis. This table comes from immunoSEQ multiplex PCR, and its TCRdb copy is limited to in-frame clones, with some not included. The repertoire has tens of thousands of clones, approximately 95% of them found once; the top ten carry 3% to 4%. This sample comprised CD8+ T cells from peripheral blood mononuclear cells, obtained in the second trimester of pregnancy. Source of these receptors: a female donor with multiple sclerosis, enrolled in a pregnancy study. CDR3s include the opening cysteine and the closing phenylalanine or tryptophan. The D gene is left open where the match is weak. Clone size is given for some rows only: seen once, a few or many times, or a class if the clone is expanded.

TRBV27	TRBD2	TRBJ2-1	NA	CASSFAKSSGSMNEQFF	TGTGCCAGCAGTTTCGCCAAGTCTAGCGGGAGTATGAATGAGCAGTTCTTC
TRBV7-9	TRBD2	TRBJ2-1	NA	CASWGAGGLNEQFF	TGTGCCAGTTGGGGAGCGGGAGGACTCAATGAGCAGTTCTTC
TRBV5-6	TRBD2	TRBJ2-2	once	CASSAGLAGVKDTGELFF	TGTGCCAGCAGCGCGGGGCTAGCGGGAGTCAAGGACACCGGGGAGCTGTTTTTT
TRBV27	TRBD2	TRBJ2-1	NA	CASSPLLAGAYNEQFF	TGTGCCAGCAGTCCCCTACTAGCGGGAGCCTACAATGAGCAGTTCTTC
TRBV19	NA	TRBJ1-1	NA	CASSIYLNTEAFF	TGTGCCAGTAGTATTTACTTAAACACTGAAGCTTTCTTT
TRBV19	NA	TRBJ2-1	once	CASSNQGNEQFF	TGTGCCAGTAGTAATCAGGGGAATGAGCAGTTCTTC
TRBV9	TRBD1	TRBJ1-2	NA	CASSALRTGYDNGYTF	TGTGCCAGCAGCGCCCTCAGGACAGGGTACGATAATGGCTACACCTTC
TRBV7-2	NA	TRBJ2-7	NA	CASSFGSGPYEQYF	TGTGCCAGCAGCTTTGGGAGCGGCCCCTACGAGCAGTACTTC
TRBV7-9	TRBD1	TRBJ1-4	NA	CASSSPGGSNKKLFF	TGTGCCAGCAGCTCCCCAGGGGGTTCTAACAAAAAACTGTTTTTT
TRBV18	TRBD2	TRBJ2-1	NA	CASSRLAGGPSHNEQFF	TGTGCCAGCTCACGACTAGCGGGAGGGCCAAGTCACAATGAGCAGTTCTTC
TRBV27	NA	TRBJ2-2	NA	CASSLQGLGELFF	TGTGCCAGCAGTTTACAGGGTTTGGGGGAGCTGTTTTTT
TRBV4-1	TRBD1	TRBJ2-7	once	CASSPKDRGHDEQYF	TGCGCCAGCAGCCCGAAGGATAGGGGGCACGACGAGCAGTACTTC
TRBV28	NA	TRBJ2-1	NA	CASSFTGYNEQFF	TGTGCCAGCAGTTTTACAGGGTACAATGAGCAGTTCTTC
TRBV4-1	TRBD1	TRBJ1-2	NA	CASSQDRDRVSGYTF	TGCGCCAGCAGCCAAGACCGGGACAGGGTTAGTGGCTACACCTTC
TRBV6-5	TRBD1	TRBJ2-5	NA	CASSSVTGVPETQYF	TGTGCCAGCAGTTCCGTGACAGGGGTCCCAGAGACCCAGTACTTC
TRBV10-3	NA	TRBJ1-2	NA	CAITLDSFYGYTF	TGTGCCATCACTTTGGACAGTTTCTATGGCTACACCTTC
TRBV19	NA	TRBJ1-2	NA	CASRYILGYTF	TGTGCCAGTAGATACATCCTTGGCTACACCTTC
TRBV4-1	NA	TRBJ2-1	NA	CASSQDLSYNEQFF	TGCGCCAGCAGCCAAGATCTTTCCTACAATGAGCAGTTCTTC
TRBV5-1	TRBD2	TRBJ2-7	NA	CASSLPSGNGEQYF	TGCGCCAGCAGCTTGCCCAGCGGGAACGGCGAGCAGTACTTC
TRBV5-4	TRBD2	TRBJ2-3	once	CASSLKREVLDTQYF	TGTGCCAGCAGCTTGAAGCGGGAGGTGTTAGATACGCAGTATTTT
TRBV4-1	NA	TRBJ2-7	NA	CASSHYLSYEQYF	TGCGCCAGCAGCCATTACTTATCCTACGAGCAGTACTTC
TRBV21-1	NA	TRBJ2-7	NA	CASSTGLAVYEQYF	TGTGCCAGCAGCACGGGACTAGCGGTTTACGAGCAGTACTTC
TRBV28	TRBD1	TRBJ2-1	NA	CASRGMDRGRGQFF	TGTGCCAGCAGGGGGATGGACAGGGGGCGGGGGCAGTTCTTC